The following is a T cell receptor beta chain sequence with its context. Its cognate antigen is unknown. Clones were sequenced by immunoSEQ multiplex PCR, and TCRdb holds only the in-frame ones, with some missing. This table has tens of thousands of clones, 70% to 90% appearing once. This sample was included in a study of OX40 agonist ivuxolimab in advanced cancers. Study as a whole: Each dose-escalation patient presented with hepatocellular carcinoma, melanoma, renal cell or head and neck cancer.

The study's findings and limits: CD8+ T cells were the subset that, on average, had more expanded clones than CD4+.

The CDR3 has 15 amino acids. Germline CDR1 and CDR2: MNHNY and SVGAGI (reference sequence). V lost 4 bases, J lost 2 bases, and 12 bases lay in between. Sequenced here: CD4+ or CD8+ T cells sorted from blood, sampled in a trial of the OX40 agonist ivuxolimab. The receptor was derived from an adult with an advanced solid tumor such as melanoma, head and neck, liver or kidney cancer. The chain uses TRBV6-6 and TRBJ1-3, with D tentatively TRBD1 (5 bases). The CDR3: CASSLRDGAGNTIYF. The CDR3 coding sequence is TGTGCCAGCAGTTTAAGGGACGGGGCTGGAAACACCATATATTTT.